This TCR beta chain originates from a study of Tregs in tolerant kidney transplant recipients (dated by TCRdb to about 2019). In terms of the full investigation: Before combined kidney and bone marrow transplantation, this study identified donor-specific regulatory T cells using TCRbeta sequencing and then followed those same cells after transplant. Results and caveats for the whole study, not just this receptor: Biological reproducibility was not directly assessed, although technical replication error appeared to be minimal. Because only a small number of patients were included, the study had limitations, and the results will need to be validated in larger populations as well as under other immunosuppression protocols. Donor-specific Treg expansion was found to exceed global Treg expansion in tolerant patients, suggesting antigen-driven rather than nonspecific expansion. Expanding Tregs with activated donor B cells appeared to identify the most biologically relevant and donor-specific TCRbeta repertoire. For some patients, the PCR primers changed as time went on, which meant samples from those patients could not be compared with one another at the nucleotide level.

Of note for this clone: Its antigen is still unknown. The missing CDR3 end, 3 residues past where the read stops, is filled in from the germline J gene.

For TCRbeta CDR3 sequencing, genomic DNA from the sorted cells was extracted using the QIAGEN DNeasy Blood and Tissue Kit. High-throughput TCRbeta CDR3 sequencing was carried out commercially through immunoSEQ, with PCR amplification with bias correction and internal controls included. In the authors' own workflow: Unique productive TCRbeta sequences were defined by CDR3 nucleotide sequence where primers matched, and otherwise by CDR3 amino acid sequence together with Vbeta and Jbeta genes. To correct for sorting error, sequences found in more than one sorted population at a frequency ratio of 2:1 or less were discarded, and the remaining shared sequences were assigned to the population with the higher frequency. A sequence was defined as donor-reactive if the sequence was expanded at least 5-fold in CFSE-low cells compared with unstimulated cells and had a frequency of at least 0.01% in CFSE-low cells. Jensen-Shannon divergence calculated on the top 100 TCRbeta sequences ranked by frequency was used to measure repertoire divergence. For any sample with multiple sequencing runs, sorting error was corrected in each run separately before the runs were pooled. This immuneACCESS table, as held by TCRdb, lists in-frame sequences with V and J called but not all clones. Of the missing ones, under half trace to an unresolved V gene in checked studies; the others have no known cause. V and J calls and clone size are as listed in that table; D and trimming were resolved from the DNA. The sample table gives some 5,800 clones. The leading ten clones occupy about 39% of the sample.

The germline V gene provides CDR1 SNHLY and CDR2 FYNNEI. The germline V and J ends show losses of 6 bases and 4 bases respectively, and no gene match explains 6 bases of the junction. From the cysteine through the phenylalanine, the CDR3 covers 16 amino acids. The 39 bases shown cover part of the CDR3, and their frame starts at base 1. Transplants used related donors with nonmyeloablative bone marrow transplantation; mixed chimerism was transient in the human trials. Unstimulated Tregs (CD4+CD25+CD127-), CD4+ non-Tregs (CD4+CD25-), CD4 and CD8 cells were FACS-sorted from thawed PBMCs. A few combined kidney and bone marrow transplant recipients from the ITN036ST trial were included as patients, and samples were available only from these trial subjects. Healthy control blood was processed to PBMCs with a Ficoll density gradient and then cryopreserved, whereas patient PBMCs were collected both before and after transplant.

In this chain, TRBV2 is recombined with TRBJ2-3; TRBD2 matches 14 bases in the middle. Sample: CD8+ T cells from blood (PBMCs), taken 12 months after the transplant. The receptor was derived from a human patient who received a combined kidney and bone marrow transplant. After a transplant, some T cells may have been passed on by the graft donor. The CDR3 protein: CASSGGLAGVSDTQYF. The sequenced CDR3 bases are TGTGCCAGCAGCGGGGGACTAGCGGGAGTTTCAGATACG. Reference TRBV2 and TRBJ2-3 proteins supply the regions before and after the CDR3; the full variable domain is: EPEVTQTPSHQVTQMGQEVILRCVPISNHLYFYWYRQILGQKVEFLVSFYNNEISEKSEIFDDQFSVERPDGSNFTLKIRSTKLEDSAMYFCASSGGLAGVSDTQYFGPGTRLTVL.